This entry is about one T cell receptor beta chain. Its specificity is not known. These data come from a study of cytomegalovirus exposure and HLA in healthy donors. Both 60 Vbeta primers and 13 Jbeta primers went into the PCR. Sequenced by immunoSEQ multiplex PCR; TCRdb stores in-frame clones only, minus some. The sample is made up of fewer than 60,000 clones, and the top ten hold 6.5% to 8.5% of it. Study conclusions and caveats: As was reported, the classifier diagnosed cytomegalovirus status with high specificity and sensitivity. Later analysis reportedly placed an Asian-associated ancestry cluster below the roughly 680-donor mean in N-insertions. Apart from CMV serostatus, no immune exposure information was available. Most sequenced TCRs were rare (though some public TCRs occurred in many donors).

Trimming cost V 6 bases and J 10 bases, with 24 bases left between them. Germline V gene lookup returns CDR1 MNHEY and CDR2 SVGAGI. The CDR3 covers 15 residues. The source material was PBMCs. The rearrangement uses TRBV6-5 and TRBJ1-1; D is possibly TRBD1 (6 bases). The receptor comes from a woman in her forties in good health and CMV-seronegative. This CDR3 reads CASRSPQGIRGGAFF. The CDR3 DNA reads as TGTGCCAGCAGATCCCCCCAGGGGATTCGGGGGGGAGCTTTCTTT.